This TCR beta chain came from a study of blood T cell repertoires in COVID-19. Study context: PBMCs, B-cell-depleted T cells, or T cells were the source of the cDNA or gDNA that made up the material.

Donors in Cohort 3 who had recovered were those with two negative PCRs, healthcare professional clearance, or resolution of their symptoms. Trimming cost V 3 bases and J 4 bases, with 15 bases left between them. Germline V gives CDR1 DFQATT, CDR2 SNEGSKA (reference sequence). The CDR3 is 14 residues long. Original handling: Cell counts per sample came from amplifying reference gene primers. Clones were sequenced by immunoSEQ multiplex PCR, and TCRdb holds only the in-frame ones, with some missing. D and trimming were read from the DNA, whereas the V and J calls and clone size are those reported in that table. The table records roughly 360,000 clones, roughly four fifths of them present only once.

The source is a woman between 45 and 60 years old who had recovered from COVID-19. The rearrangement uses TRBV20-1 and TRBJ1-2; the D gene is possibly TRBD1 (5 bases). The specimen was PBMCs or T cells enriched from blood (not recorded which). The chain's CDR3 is CSASVSGLIYGYTF. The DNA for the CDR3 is TGCAGTGCTAGTGTGTCAGGGTTGATCTATGGCTACACCTTC.